The 6 T cell receptor beta chains reported below all come from one sample, sequenced in a study of T-cell reconstitution after alpha-beta-depleted transplantation in children. The TCRbeta library was prepared with unique molecular identifiers. MiXCR, applied by TCRdb to the PCR reads, yields one record per CDR3 protein. The sample holds over 450,000 distinct CDR3 sequences, under 12% seen once. The sample was PBMCs, taken before TCRalphabeta/CD19-depleted stem cell transplant. Every receptor here comes from a child aged 2 to 10 with inherited bone marrow failure, due to receive a stem cell transplant.

There are many counts of this clonotype. The rearrangement uses TRBV29-1 and TRBJ2-7, with 10 nucleotides matching TRBD2. The germline V gene has CDR1 SQVTM and CDR2 ANQGSEA. Trimming cost V 6 bases and J 1 base; bases outside gene matches: 15. The CDR3 contains 17 residues. The CDR3, as DNA: TGCAGCGTCCGCGGACTAGCGGCCCCAGCGGAATCCTACGAGCAGTACTTC. It translates to CSVRGLAAPAESYEQYF.

This clonotype occurred a few times. Here the CDR3 reads CASTRGLADNEQFF. In DNA form, the CDR3 reads TGTGCCAGCACCCGAGGACTAGCCGACAATGAGCAGTTCTTC. The rearrangement uses TRBV5-4 and TRBJ2-1; the match to TRBD2 covers 8 bases. Trimming cost V 6 bases and J 5 bases; bases outside gene matches: 7. CDR1 and CDR2 (germline): SGHNT, YYREEE (reference sequence). The CDR3 has 14 amino acids.

This clonotype occurred a few times. This chain connects TRBV12-3 or TRBV12-4 to TRBJ2-5, with 9 bases fitting TRBD2. This CDR3 contains 14 residues. V dropped 4 bases and J dropped 5; count of bases not matched to a gene: 5. In DNA, the CDR3 is TGTGCCAGCAGTTCCAGCGGGAGGAGGGAGACCCAGTACTTC. Translated, it gives CASSSSGRRETQYF.

This clonotype was counted at least ten times. V and J are TRBV20-1 and TRBJ2-1; a possible D gene is TRBD2 (5 bases). V was cut by 3 bases and J by 0 bases, with 15 bases left in between. CDR1 and CDR2 (germline): DFQATT, SNEGSKA (reference sequence). The CDR3 length is 16 residues. As DNA, the CDR3 is TGCAGTGCTAGTGAGCTAGCCCCGAGCTCCTACAATGAGCAGTTCTTC. Its translation is CSASELAPSSYNEQFF.

The sample holds a few counts of this clonotype. J is TRBJ1-6 and V is TRBV12-3 or TRBV12-4; D call uncertain. The CDR3 is 16 amino acids. V was pared by 6 bases and J by 7 bases, with 19 bases between. The CDR3 nucleotides read TGTGCCAGCAGCGACATTTACGGGCAGGAAAATTCACCCCTCCACTTT. Translation: CASSDIYGQENSPLHF.

The gene calls are TRBV27 and TRBJ1-2, with D maybe TRBD1 (5 bases). The CDR3 runs to 14 residues. V lost 1 base and J lost 6, with 12 bases in between. Germline assignment: CDR1 MNHEY and CDR2 SMNVEV (reference sequence). The CDR3, as DNA: TGTGCCAGCAGTTTATGGGGGGGGTCCAATGGCTACACCTTC. Encoded protein: CASSLWGGSNGYTF.